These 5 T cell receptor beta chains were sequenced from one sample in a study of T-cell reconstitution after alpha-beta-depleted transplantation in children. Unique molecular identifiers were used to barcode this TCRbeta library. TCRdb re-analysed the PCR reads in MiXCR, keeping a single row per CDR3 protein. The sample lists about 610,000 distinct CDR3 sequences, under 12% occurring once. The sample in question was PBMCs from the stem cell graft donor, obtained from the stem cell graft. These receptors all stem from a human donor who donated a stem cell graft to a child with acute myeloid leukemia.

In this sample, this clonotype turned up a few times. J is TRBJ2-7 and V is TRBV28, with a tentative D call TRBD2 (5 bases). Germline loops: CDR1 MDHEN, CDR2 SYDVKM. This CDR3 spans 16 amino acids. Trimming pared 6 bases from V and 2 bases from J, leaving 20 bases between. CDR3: CASSSMAGLLAYEQYF. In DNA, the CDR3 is TGTGCCAGCAGCTCCATGGCGGGCCTCTTAGCCTACGAGCAGTACTTC. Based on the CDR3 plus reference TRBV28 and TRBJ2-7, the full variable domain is DVKVTQSSRYLVKRTGEKVFLECVQDMDHENMFWYRQDPGLGLRLIYFSYDVKMKEKGDIPEGYSVSREKKERFSLILESASTNQTSMYLCASSSMAGLLAYEQYFGPGTRLTVT.

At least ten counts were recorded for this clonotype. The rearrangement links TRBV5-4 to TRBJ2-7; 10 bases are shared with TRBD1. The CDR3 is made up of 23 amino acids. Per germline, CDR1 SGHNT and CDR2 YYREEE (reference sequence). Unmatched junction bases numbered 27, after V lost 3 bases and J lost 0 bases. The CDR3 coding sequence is TGTGCCAGCAGCTATGGGACAGGGGAGAGAACTAGCGGTCCATTAATAAGCTCCTACGAGCAGTACTTC. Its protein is CASSYGTGERTSGPLISSYEQYF. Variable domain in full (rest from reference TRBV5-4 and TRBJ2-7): ETGVTQSPTHLIKTRGQQVTLRCSSQSGHNTVSWYQQALGQGPQFIFQYYREEENGRGNFPPRFSGLQFPNYSSELNVNALELDDSALYLCASSYGTGERTSGPLISSYEQYFGPGTRLTVT.

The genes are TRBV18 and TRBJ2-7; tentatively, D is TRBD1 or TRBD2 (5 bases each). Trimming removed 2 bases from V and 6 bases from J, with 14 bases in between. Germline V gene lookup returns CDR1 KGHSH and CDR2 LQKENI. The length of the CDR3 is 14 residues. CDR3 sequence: CASSPSRGATEQYF. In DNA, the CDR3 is TGTGCCAGCTCACCAAGTAGAGGGGCCACCGAGCAGTACTTC. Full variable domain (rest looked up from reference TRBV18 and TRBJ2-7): NAGVMQNPRHLVRRRGQEARLRCSPMKGHSHVYWYRQLPEEGLKFMVYLQKENIIDESGMPKERFSAEFPKEGPSILRIQQVVRGDSAAYFCASSPSRGATEQYFGPGTRLTVT.

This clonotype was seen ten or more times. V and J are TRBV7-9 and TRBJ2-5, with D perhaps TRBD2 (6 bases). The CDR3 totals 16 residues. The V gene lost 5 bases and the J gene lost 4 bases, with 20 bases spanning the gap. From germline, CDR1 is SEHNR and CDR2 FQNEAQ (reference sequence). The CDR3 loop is CASSPTPRGGGETQYF. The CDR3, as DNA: TGTGCCAGCAGCCCGACACCTAGGGGAGGAGGAGAGACCCAGTACTTC.

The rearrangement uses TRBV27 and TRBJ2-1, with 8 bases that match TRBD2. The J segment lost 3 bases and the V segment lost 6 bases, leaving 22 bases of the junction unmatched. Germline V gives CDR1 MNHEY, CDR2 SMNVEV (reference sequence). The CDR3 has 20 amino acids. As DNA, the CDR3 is TGTGCCAGCAGCCACCGACGGACGGGAGGGGGACGGGGTGGCTACAATGAGCAGTTCTTC. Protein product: CASSHRRTGGGRGGYNEQFF.